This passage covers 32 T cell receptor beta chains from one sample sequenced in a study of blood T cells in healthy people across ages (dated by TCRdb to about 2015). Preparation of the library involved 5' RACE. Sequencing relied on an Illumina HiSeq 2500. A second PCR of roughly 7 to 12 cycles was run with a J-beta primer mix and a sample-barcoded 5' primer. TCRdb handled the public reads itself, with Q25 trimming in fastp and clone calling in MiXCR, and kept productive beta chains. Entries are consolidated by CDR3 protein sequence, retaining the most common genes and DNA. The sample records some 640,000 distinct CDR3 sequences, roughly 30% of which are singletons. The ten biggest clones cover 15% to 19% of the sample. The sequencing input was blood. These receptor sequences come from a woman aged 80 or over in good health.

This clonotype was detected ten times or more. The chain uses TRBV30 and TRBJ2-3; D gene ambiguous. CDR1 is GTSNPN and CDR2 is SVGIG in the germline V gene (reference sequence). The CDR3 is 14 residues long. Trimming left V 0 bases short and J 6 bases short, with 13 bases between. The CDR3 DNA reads TGTGCCTGGAGTGTGAACCGGAATTCTGATACGCAGTATTTT. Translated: CAWSVNRNSDTQYF. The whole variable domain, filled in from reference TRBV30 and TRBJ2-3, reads SQTIHQWPATLVQPVGSPLSLECTVEGTSNPNLYWYRQAAGRGLQLLFYSVGIGQISSEVPQNLSASRPQDRQFILSSKKLLLSDSGFYLCAWSVNRNSDTQYFGPGTRLTVL.

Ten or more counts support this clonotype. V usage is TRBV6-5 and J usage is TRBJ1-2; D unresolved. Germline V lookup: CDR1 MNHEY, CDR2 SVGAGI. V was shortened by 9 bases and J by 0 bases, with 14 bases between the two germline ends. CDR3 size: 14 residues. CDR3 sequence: CASRSTGANYGYTF. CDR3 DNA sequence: TGTGCCAGTCGTAGTACGGGAGCTAACTATGGCTACACCTTC.

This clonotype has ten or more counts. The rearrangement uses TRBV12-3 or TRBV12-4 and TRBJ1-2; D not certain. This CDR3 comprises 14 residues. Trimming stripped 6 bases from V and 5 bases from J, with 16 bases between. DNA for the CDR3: TGTGCCAGCAGACCTTATGCGGCGGGGTATGGCTACACCTTC. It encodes CASRPYAAGYGYTF.

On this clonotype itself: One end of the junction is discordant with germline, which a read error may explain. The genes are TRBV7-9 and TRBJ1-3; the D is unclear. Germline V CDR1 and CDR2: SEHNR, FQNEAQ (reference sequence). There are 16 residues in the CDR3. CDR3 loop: CTSSLVASSSGNTIYF. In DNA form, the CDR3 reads TGTACCAGCAGCTTAGTGGCATCCTCTTCTGGAAACACCATATATTTT.

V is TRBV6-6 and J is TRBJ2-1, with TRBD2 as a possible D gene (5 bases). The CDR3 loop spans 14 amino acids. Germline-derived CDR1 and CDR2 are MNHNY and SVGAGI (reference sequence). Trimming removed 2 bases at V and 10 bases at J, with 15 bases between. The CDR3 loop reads CASSYAGDIGEQFF. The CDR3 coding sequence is TGTGCCAGCAGTTACGCCGGGGATATAGGGGAGCAGTTCTTC.

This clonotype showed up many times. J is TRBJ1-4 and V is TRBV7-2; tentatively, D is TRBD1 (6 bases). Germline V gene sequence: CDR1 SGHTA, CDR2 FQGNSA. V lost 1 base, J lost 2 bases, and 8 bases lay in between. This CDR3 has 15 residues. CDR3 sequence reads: CASSLGGRTNEKLFF. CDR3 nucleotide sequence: TGTGCCAGCAGCTTAGGGGGGCGGACTAATGAAAAACTGTTTTTT.

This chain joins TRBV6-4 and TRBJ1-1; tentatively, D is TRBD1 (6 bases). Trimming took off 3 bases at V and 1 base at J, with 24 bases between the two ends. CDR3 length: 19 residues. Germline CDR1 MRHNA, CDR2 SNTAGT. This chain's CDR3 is CASSDGGARARTANTEAFF. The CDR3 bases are TGTGCCAGCAGTGATGGGGGCGCCCGGGCCAGGACGGCGAACACTGAAGCTTTCTTT.

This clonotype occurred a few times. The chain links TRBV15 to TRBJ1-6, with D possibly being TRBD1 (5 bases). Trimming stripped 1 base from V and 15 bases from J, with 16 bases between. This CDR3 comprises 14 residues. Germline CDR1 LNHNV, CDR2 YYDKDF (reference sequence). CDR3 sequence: CATSRGTGAAGLHF. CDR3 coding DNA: TGTGCCACCAGCAGAGGTACTGGGGCGGCGGGCCTCCACTTT.

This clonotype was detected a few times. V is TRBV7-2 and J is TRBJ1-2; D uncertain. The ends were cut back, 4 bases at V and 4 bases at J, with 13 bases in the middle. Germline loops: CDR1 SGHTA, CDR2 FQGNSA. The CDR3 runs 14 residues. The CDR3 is CASSSLLGGYGYTF. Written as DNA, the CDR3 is TGTGCCAGCAGCTCCCTTCTTGGCGGCTATGGCTACACCTTC.

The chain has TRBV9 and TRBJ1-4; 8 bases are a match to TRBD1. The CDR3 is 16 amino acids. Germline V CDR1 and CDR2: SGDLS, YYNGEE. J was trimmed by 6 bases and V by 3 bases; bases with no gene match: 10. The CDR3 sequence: CASSEAAGGKDEKLFF. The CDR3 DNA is TGTGCCAGCAGCGAGGCGGCAGGGGGCAAGGATGAAAAACTGTTTTTT.

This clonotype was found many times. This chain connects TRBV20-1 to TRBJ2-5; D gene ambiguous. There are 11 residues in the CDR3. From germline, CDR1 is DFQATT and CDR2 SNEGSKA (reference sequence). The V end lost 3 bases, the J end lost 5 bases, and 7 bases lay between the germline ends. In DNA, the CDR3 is TGCAGTGCTAGTTTTAGGGAGACCCAGTACTTC. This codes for CSASFRETQYF.

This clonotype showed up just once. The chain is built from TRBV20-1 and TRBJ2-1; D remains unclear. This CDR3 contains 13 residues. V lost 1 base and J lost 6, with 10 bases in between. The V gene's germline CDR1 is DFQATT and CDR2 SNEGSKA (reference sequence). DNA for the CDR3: TGCAGTGCTAGAGGAGGTCTCATCAATGAGCAGTTCTTC. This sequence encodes CSARGGLINEQFF.

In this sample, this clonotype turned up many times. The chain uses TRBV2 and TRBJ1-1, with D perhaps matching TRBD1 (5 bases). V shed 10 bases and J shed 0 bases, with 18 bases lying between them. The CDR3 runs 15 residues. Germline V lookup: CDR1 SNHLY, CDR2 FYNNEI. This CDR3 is CATQRGTSLNTEAFF. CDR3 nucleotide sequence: TGTGCCACTCAGAGGGGTACCTCCTTGAACACTGAAGCTTTCTTT.

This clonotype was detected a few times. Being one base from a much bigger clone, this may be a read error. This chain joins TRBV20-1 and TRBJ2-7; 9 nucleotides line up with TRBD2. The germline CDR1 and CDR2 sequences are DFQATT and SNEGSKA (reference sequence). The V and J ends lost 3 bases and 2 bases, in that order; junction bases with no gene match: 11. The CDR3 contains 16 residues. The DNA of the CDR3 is TGCAGTGCTAGGCGGTGGGAGCGGGGGGTTACCTACGAGCAGTACTTC. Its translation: CSARRWERGVTYEQYF.

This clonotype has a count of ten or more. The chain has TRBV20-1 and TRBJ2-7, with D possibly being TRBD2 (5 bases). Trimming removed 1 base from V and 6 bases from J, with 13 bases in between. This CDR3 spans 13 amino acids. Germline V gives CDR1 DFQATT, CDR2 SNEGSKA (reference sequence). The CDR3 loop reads CSARGEGGGEQYF. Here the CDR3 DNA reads TGCAGTGCTAGAGGAGAGGGTGGCGGCGAGCAGTACTTC.

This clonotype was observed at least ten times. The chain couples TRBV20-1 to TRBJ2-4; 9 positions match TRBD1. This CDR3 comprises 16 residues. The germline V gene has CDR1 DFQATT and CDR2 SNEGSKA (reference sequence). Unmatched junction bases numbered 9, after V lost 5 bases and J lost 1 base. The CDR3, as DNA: TGCAGTGCTGGAATTACAGGGGGCGCTGCCAAAAACATTCAGTACTTC. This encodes CSAGITGGAAKNIQYF.

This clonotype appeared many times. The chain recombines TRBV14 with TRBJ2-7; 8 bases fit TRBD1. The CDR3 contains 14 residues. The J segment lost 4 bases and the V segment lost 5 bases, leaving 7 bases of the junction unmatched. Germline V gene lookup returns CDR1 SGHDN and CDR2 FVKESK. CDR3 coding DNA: TGTGCCAGCAGCTCCCGGACAGGGATATACGAGCAGTACTTC. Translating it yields CASSSRTGIYEQYF.

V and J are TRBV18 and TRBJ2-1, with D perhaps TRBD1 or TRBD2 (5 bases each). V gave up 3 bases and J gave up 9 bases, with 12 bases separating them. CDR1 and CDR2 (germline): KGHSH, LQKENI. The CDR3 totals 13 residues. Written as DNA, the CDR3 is TGTGCCAGCTCACCCCAGAGGGGAAGTGAGCAGTTCTTC. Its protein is CASSPQRGSEQFF.

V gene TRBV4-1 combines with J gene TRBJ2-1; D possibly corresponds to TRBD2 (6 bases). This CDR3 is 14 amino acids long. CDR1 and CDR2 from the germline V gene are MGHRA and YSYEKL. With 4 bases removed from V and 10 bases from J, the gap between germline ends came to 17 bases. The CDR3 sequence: CASSLPSLRGEQFF. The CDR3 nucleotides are TGCGCCAGCAGCCTCCCCAGCTTACGGGGGGAGCAGTTCTTC.

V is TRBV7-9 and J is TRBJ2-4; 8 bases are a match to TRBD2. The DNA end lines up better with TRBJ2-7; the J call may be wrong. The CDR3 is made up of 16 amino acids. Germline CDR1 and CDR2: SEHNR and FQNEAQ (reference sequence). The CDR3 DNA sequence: TGTGCCAGCAGCTTATGGCGCCCCGGGGGGGACTACGAGCAGTACTTC. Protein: CASSLWRPGGDYEQYF.

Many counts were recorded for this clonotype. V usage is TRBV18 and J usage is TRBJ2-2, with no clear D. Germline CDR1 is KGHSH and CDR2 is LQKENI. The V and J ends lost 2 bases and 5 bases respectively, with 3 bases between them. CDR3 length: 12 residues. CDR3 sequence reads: CASSPKTGELFF. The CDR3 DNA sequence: TGTGCCAGCTCACCAAAAACCGGGGAGCTGTTTTTT.

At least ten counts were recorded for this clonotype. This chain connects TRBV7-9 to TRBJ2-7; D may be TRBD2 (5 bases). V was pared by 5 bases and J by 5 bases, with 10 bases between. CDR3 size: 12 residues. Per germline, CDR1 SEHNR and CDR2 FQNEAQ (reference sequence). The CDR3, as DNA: TGTGCCAGCAGCCTCCCGGGGAACGAGCAGTACTTC. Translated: CASSLPGNEQYF.

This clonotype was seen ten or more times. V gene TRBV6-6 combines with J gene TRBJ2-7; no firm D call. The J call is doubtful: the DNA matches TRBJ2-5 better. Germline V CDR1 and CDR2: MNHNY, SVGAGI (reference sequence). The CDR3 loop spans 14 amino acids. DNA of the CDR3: TGTGCCAGCAGTTACTCGGGCGTCGGGGAGACCCAGTACTTC. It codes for CASSYSGVGETQYF.

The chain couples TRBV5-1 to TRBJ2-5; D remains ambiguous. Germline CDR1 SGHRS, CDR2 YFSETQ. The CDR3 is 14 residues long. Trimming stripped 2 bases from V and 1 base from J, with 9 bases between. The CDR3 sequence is CASSFFSVQETQYF. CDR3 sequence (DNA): TGCGCCAGCAGCTTCTTTTCAGTCCAAGAGACCCAGTACTTC.

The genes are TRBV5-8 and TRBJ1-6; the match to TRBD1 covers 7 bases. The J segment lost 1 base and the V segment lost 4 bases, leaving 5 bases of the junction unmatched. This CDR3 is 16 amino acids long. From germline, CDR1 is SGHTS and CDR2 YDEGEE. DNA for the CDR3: TGTGCCAGCAGCGGGGTACAGGGGTCCTATAATTCACCCCTCCACTTT. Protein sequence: CASSGVQGSYNSPLHF.

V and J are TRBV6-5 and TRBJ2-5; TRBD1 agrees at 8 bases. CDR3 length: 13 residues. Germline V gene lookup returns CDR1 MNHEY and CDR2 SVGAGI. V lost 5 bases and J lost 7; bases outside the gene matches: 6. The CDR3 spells CASSTDRGGTQYF. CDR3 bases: TGTGCCAGCAGTACCGACAGGGGTGGGACCCAGTACTTC.

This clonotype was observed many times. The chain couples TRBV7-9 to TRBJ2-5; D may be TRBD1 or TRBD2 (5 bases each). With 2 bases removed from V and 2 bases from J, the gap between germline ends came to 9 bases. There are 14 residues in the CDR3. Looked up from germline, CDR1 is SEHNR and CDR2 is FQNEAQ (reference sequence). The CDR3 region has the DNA TGTGCCAGCAGCTTAAAGAGGGGACAAGAGACCCAGTACTTC. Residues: CASSLKRGQETQYF.

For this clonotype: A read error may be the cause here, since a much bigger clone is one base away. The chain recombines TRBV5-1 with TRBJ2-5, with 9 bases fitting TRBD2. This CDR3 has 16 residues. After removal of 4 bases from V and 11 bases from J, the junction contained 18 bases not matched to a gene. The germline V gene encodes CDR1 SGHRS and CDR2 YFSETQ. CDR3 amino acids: CASSPSSGGVRNEQYF. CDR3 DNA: TGCGCCAGCAGCCCTAGTAGCGGGGGAGTTAGGAATGAGCAGTACTTC. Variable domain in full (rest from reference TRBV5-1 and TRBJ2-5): KAGVTQTPRYLIKTRGQQVTLSCSPISGHRSVSWYQQTPGQGLQFLFEYFSETQRNKGNFPGRFSGRQFSNSRSEMNVSTLELGDSALYLCASSPSSGGVRNEQYFGPGTRLLVL.

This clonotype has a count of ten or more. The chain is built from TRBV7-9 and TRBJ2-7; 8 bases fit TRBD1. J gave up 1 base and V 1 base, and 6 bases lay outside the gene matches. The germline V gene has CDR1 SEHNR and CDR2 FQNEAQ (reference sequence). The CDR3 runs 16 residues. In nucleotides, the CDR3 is TGTGCCAGCAGCTTAGAATGGACAGGGCCTTCCTACGAGCAGTACTTC. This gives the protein CASSLEWTGPSYEQYF.

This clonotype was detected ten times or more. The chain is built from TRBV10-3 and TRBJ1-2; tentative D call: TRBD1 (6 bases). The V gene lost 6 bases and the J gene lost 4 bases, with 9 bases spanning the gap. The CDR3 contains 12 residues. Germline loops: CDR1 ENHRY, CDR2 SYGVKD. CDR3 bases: TGTGCCATCAGGGACAGTCGCTATGGCTACACCTTC. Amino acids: CAIRDSRYGYTF.

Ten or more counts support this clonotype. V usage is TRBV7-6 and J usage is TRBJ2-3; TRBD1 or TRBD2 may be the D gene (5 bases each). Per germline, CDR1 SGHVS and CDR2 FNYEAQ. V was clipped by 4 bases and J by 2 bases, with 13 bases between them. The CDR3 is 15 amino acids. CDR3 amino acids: CASSSRGRVTDTQYF. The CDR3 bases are TGTGCCAGCAGCTCCCGGGGCAGGGTCACAGATACGCAGTATTTT.

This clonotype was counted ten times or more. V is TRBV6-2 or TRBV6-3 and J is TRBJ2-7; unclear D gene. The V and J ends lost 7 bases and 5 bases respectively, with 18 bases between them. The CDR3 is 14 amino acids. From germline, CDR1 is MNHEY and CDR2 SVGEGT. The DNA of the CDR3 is TGTGCCAGCAATAACGCGCTTATGAGAGACGAGCAGTACTTC. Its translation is CASNNALMRDEQYF.